This passage covers 2 T cell receptor beta chains from one sample sequenced in a study of beta chain features in type 1 diabetes. The study's findings and limits: Among all four CD4+ subsets, Type 1 diabetes patients had TCRB CDR3s that were moderately but significantly shorter.

What was sequenced were expressed TCRB transcripts, since all of the isolated RNA had been reverse transcribed. Profiled with immunoSEQ multiplex PCR; TCRdb holds only in-frame clones, not every one. The table includes around 250,000 clones, about a fifth detected once. Their cognate antigens are unknown. Material for sequencing was naive CD4+ T cells from blood. Receptors originate from a woman aged 40 to 50 with type 1 diabetes.

The V gene is TRBV2, the J gene TRBJ1-6; 7 bases align to TRBD1. J was trimmed by 12 bases and V by 7 bases; bases with no gene match: 9. The CDR3 totals 13 residues. CDR1 is SNHLY and CDR2 is FYNNEI in the germline V gene. CDR3 amino acids: CASTRDRVEPLHF. Written as DNA, the CDR3 is TGTGCCAGCACCCGGGACAGAGTGGAACCCCTCCACTTT. The variable domain in full, completed from reference TRBV2 and TRBJ1-6, reads EPEVTQTPSHQVTQMGQEVILRCVPISNHLYFYWYRQILGQKVEFLVSFYNNEISEKSEIFDDQFSVERPDGSNFTLKIRSTKLEDSAMYFCASTRDRVEPLHFGNGTRLTVT.

The chain recombines TRBV6-5 with TRBJ1-4; D perhaps matches TRBD1 (6 bases). The germline V gene has CDR1 MNHEY and CDR2 SVGAGI. V lost 6 bases, J lost 7 bases, and 15 bases lay in between. The CDR3 spans 14 residues. CDR3 residues: CASSSPRGGEKLFF. The CDR3 DNA reads TGTGCCAGCAGCAGCCCCCGAGGGGGTGAAAAACTGTTTTTT.